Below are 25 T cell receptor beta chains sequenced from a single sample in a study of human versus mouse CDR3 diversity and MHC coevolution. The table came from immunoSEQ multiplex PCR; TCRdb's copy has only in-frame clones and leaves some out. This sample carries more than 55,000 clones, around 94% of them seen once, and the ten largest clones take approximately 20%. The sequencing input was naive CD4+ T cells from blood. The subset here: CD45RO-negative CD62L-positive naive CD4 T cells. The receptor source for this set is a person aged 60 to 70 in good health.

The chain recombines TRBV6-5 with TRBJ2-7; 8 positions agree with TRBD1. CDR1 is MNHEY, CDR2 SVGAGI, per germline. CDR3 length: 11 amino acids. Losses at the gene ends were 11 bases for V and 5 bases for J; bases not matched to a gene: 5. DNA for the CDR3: TGTGCCGTTGACAGGGGCGACGAGCAGTACTTC. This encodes CAVDRGDEQYF.

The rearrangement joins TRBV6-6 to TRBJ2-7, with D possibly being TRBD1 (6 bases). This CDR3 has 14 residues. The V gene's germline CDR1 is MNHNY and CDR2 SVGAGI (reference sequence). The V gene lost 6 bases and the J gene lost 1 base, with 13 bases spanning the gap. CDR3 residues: CASRYSGQSYEQYF. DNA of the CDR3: TGTGCCAGCAGATATTCCGGACAGTCCTACGAGCAGTACTTC.

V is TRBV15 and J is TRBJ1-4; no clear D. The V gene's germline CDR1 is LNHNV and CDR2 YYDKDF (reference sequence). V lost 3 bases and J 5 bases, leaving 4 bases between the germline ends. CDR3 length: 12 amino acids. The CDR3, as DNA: TGTGCCACCAGCAGGAGAAATGAAAAACTGTTTTTT. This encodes CATSRRNEKLFF.

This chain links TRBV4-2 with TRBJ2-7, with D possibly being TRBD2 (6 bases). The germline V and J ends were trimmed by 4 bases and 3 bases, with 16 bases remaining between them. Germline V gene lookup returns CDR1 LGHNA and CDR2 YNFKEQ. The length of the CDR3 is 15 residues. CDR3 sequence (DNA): TGTGCCAGCAGCCCGCGGGGCGGGACCTTCTACGAGCAGTACTTC. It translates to CASSPRGGTFYEQYF.

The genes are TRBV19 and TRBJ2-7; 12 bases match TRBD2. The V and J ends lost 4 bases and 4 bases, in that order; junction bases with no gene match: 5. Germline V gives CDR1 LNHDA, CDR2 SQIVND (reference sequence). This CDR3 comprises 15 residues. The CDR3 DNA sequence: TGTGCCAGTAGTACAGGGACTAGCGGGTTGTACGAGCAGTACTTC. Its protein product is CASSTGTSGLYEQYF.

The CDR3 DNA sequence: TGTGCCAGTAGTATAGTCGTGGGACTAGCTCGAGACAATGAGCAGTTCTTC. As protein: CASSIVVGLARDNEQFF. The chain carries TRBV19 and TRBJ2-1, with 9 bases aligning to TRBD2. This CDR3 has 17 residues. Germline trimming cut 1 base from V and 5 bases from J; bases unmatched to any gene: 9. The germline CDR1 and CDR2 sequences are LNHDA and SQIVND (reference sequence).

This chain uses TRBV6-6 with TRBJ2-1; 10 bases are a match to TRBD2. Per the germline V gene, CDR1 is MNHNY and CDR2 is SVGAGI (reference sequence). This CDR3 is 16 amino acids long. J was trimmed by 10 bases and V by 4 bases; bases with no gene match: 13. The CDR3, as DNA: TGTGCCAGCAGTTTCTATACTAGCGGGATAGGAGGGGAGCAGTTCTTC. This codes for CASSFYTSGIGGEQFF.

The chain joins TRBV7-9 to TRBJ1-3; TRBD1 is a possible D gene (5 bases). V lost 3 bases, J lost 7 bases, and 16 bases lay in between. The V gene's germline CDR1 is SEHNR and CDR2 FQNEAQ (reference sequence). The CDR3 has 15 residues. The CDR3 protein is CASSLAAGNVNTIYF. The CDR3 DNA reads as TGTGCCAGCAGCTTGGCTGCAGGGAATGTGAACACCATATATTTT.

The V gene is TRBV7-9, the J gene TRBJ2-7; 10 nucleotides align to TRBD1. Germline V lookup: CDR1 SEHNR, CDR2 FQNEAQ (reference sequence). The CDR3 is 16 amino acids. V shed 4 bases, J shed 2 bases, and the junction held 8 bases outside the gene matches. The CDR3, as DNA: TGTGCCAGCAGCTCCCAGGGACAGGGGAGAGCCTACGAGCAGTACTTC. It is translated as CASSSQGQGRAYEQYF.

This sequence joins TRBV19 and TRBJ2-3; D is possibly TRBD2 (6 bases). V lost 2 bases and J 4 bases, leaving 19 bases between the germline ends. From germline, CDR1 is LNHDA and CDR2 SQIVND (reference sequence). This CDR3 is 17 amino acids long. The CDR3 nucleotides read TGTGCCAGTAGTATATCCCCCGGGACTCCTGTCCCAGATACGCAGTATTTT. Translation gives CASSISPGTPVPDTQYF. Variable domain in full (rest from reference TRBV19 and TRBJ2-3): DGGITQSPKYLFRKEGQNVTLSCEQNLNHDAMYWYRQDPGQGLRLIYYSQIVNDFQKGDIAEGYSVSREKKESFPLTVTSAQKNPTAFYLCASSISPGTPVPDTQYFGPGTRLTVL.

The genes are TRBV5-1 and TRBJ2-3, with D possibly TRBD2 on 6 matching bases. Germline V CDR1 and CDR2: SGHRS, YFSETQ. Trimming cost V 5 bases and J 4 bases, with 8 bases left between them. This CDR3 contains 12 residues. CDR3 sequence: CASRWEADTQYF. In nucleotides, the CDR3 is TGCGCCAGCAGGTGGGAGGCAGATACGCAGTATTTT. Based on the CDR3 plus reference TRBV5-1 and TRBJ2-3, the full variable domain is KAGVTQTPRYLIKTRGQQVTLSCSPISGHRSVSWYQQTPGQGLQFLFEYFSETQRNKGNFPGRFSGRQFSNSRSEMNVSTLELGDSALYLCASRWEADTQYFGPGTRLTVL.

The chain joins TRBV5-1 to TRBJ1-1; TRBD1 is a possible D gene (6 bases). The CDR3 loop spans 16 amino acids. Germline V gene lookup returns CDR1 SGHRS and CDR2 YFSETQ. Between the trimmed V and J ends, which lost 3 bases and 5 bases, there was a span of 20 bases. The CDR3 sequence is CASSSTGTPGRTEAFF. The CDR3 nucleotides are TGCGCCAGCAGCTCGACCGGGACACCGGGCCGGACTGAAGCTTTCTTT. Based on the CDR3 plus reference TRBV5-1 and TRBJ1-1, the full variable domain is KAGVTQTPRYLIKTRGQQVTLSCSPISGHRSVSWYQQTPGQGLQFLFEYFSETQRNKGNFPGRFSGRQFSNSRSEMNVSTLELGDSALYLCASSSTGTPGRTEAFFGQGTRLTVV.

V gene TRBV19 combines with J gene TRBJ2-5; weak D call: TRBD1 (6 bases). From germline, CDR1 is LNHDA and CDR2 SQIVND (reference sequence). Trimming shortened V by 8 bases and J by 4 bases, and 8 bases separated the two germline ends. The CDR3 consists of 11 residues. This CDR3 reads CASVRGETQYF. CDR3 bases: TGTGCCAGTGTCAGGGGAGAGACCCAGTACTTC.

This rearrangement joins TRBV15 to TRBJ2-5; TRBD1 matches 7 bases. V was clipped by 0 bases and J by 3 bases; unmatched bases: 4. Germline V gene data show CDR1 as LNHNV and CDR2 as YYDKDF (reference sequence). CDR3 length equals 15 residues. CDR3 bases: TGTGCCACCAGCAGAGACAGGGGGTCGAAAGAGACCCAGTACTTC. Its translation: CATSRDRGSKETQYF.

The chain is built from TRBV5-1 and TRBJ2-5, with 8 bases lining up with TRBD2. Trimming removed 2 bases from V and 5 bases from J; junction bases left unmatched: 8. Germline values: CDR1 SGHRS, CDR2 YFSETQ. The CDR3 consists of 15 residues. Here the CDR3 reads CASSFSAGGGETQYF. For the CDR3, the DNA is TGCGCCAGCAGCTTCTCCGCGGGAGGTGGGGAGACCCAGTACTTC.

The CDR3 nucleotides read TGCGCCAGCAGCACGACAGGGGGTTCCCTCGAGCAGTACTTC. It encodes CASSTTGGSLEQYF. The chain combines TRBV5-1 with TRBJ2-7; 9 nucleotides agree with TRBD1. The CDR3 contains 14 residues. Germline-derived CDR1 and CDR2 are SGHRS and YFSETQ. V lost 4 bases and J lost 6; bases outside the gene matches: 8.

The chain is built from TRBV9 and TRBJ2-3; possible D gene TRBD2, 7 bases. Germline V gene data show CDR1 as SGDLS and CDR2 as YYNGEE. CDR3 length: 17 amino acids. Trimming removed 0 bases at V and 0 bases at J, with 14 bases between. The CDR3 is CASSVGGGGRSTDTQYF. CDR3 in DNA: TGTGCCAGCAGCGTAGGGGGGGGCGGCAGGAGCACAGATACGCAGTATTTT.

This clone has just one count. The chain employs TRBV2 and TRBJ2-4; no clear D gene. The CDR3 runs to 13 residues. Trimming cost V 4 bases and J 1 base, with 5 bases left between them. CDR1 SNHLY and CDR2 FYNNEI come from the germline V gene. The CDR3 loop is CASSVRAKNIQYF. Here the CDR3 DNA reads TGTGCCAGCAGTGTCCGTGCCAAAAACATTCAGTACTTC. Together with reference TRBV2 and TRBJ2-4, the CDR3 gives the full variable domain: EPEVTQTPSHQVTQMGQEVILRCVPISNHLYFYWYRQILGQKVEFLVSFYNNEISEKSEIFDDQFSVERPDGSNFTLKIRSTKLEDSAMYFCASSVRAKNIQYFGAGTRLSVL.

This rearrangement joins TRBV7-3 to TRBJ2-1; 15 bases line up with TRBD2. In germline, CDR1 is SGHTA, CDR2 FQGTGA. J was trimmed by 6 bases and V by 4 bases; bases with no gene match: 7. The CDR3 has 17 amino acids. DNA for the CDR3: TGTGCCAGCAGCTCCGGACTAGCGGGAGGGCTAGTCAATGAGCAGTTCTTC. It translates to CASSSGLAGGLVNEQFF.

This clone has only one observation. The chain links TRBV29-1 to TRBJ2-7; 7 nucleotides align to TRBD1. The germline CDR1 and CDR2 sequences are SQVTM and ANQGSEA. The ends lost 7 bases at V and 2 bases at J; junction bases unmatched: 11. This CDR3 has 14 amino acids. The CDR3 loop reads CSAVGQLPAYEQYF. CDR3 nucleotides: TGCAGCGCCGTGGGACAGCTTCCAGCCTACGAGCAGTACTTC.

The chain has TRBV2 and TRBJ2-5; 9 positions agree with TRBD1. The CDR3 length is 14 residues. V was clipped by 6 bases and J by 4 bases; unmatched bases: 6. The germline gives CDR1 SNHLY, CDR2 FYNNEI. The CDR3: CASSYRGQGETQYF. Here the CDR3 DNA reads TGTGCCAGCAGCTACAGGGGGCAAGGAGAGACCCAGTACTTC. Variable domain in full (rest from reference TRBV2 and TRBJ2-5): EPEVTQTPSHQVTQMGQEVILRCVPISNHLYFYWYRQILGQKVEFLVSFYNNEISEKSEIFDDQFSVERPDGSNFTLKIRSTKLEDSAMYFCASSYRGQGETQYFGPGTRLLVL.

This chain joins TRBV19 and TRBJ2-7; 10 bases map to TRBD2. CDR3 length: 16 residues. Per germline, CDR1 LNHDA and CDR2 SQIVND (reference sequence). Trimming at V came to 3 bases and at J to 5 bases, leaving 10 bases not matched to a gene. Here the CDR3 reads CASSILSGRARDEQYF. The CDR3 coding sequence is TGTGCCAGTAGTATTCTGAGCGGGAGGGCCCGGGACGAGCAGTACTTC.

This CDR3 reads CASSSYEQYF. DNA for the CDR3: TGTGCCAGCAGCTCCTACGAGCAGTACTTC. The chain combines TRBV11-2 with TRBJ2-5; D is unresolved. The DNA end is more similar to TRBJ2-7, so the J call may be wrong. Germline V gene lookup returns CDR1 SGHAT and CDR2 FQNNGV. The CDR3 is made up of 10 amino acids.

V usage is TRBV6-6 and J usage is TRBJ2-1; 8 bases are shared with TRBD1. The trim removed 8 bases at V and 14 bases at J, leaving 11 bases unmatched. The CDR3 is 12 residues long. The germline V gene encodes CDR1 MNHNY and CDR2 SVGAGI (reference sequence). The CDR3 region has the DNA TGTGCCAGCCAGGGGGCCGGAGCTAGCGAGTTCTTC. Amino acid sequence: CASQGAGASEFF.

The CDR3 sequence: CASSPLAGGSTDTQYF. The CDR3 bases are TGTGCCAGCAGTCCACTAGCGGGAGGTAGCACAGATACGCAGTATTTT. The chain couples TRBV2 to TRBJ2-3, with 12 bases aligning to TRBD2. J gave up 0 bases and V 5 bases, and 3 bases lay outside the gene matches. The CDR3 runs 16 residues. Germline V gene data show CDR1 as SNHLY and CDR2 as FYNNEI.